Following are 14 T cell receptor beta chains from one sample sequenced in a study of blood T cells in healthy people across ages. Combining a sample-barcoded 5' primer with a J-beta primer mix, a second PCR ran for roughly 6 to 12 cycles. TCRdb re-called the 5' RACE reads with MiXCR, one entry per CDR3 protein. The sample includes around 1,100,000 distinct CDR3 sequences, about two fifths of them seen just once. Sequenced material: blood. The receptors stem from a man younger than 30 in good health.

This clonotype was seen a few times. The gene calls are TRBV7-2 and TRBJ1-1; tentative D call: TRBD1 (5 bases). The CDR3 consists of 14 residues. The germline gives CDR1 SGHTA, CDR2 FQGNSA. Trimming pared 5 bases from V and 4 bases from J, leaving 14 bases between. The CDR3 DNA reads as TGTGCCAGCAGCCGACAGACGGAGAGCACTGAAGCTTTCTTT. It translates to CASSRQTESTEAFF. Complete variable domain (other parts from reference TRBV7-2 and TRBJ1-1): GAGVSQSPSNKVTEKGKDVELRCDPISGHTALYWYRQSLGQGLEFLIYFQGNSAPDKSGLPSDRFSAERTGGSVSTLTIQRTQQEDSAVYLCASSRQTESTEAFFGQGTRLTVV.

The V gene is TRBV12-5, the J gene TRBJ1-1; 7 positions agree with TRBD1. Trimming at V came to 1 base and at J to 4 bases, leaving 9 bases not matched to a gene. The CDR3 is 16 residues long. Germline lookup yields CDR1 LGHNT and CDR2 FRNRAP. For the CDR3, the DNA is TGTGCTAGTGGTTTGGACCCAGGGGGAGAGGTCACTGAAGCTTTCTTT. Encoded protein: CASGLDPGGEVTEAFF.

This clonotype came up a few times. The chain couples TRBV4-3 to TRBJ1-4; no clear D gene. V lost 5 bases, J lost 7 bases, and 23 bases lay in between. Germline assignment: CDR1 LGHNA and CDR2 YSLEER. The CDR3 extends over 17 amino acids. In nucleotides, the CDR3 is TGCGCCAGCAGCAGTGGGGAAGGTGCGGGTGTTGCTGAAAAACTGTTTTTT. This encodes CASSSGEGAGVAEKLFF.

The rearrangement uses TRBV9 and TRBJ2-5; D remains ambiguous. In germline, CDR1 is SGDLS, CDR2 YYNGEE. This CDR3 comprises 13 residues. Deletions cut 3 bases from V and 1 base from J, with 7 bases between. The CDR3 loop reads CASSGPLQETQYF. CDR3 nucleotide sequence: TGTGCCAGCAGCGGGCCCCTCCAAGAGACCCAGTACTTC.

The chain recombines TRBV14 with TRBJ1-2; D is undetermined. CDR1 SGHDN and CDR2 FVKESK come from the germline V gene. Deletions cut 0 bases from V and 4 bases from J, with 12 bases between. The CDR3 has 15 residues. CDR3: CASSQELLGIYGYTF. CDR3 DNA sequence: TGTGCCAGCAGCCAAGAACTACTGGGGATCTATGGCTACACCTTC. Together with reference TRBV14 and TRBJ1-2, the CDR3 gives the full variable domain: EAGVTQFPSHSVIEKGQTVTLRCDPISGHDNLYWYRRVMGKEIKFLLHFVKESKQDESGMPNNRFLAERTGGTYSTLKVQPAELEDSGVYFCASSQELLGIYGYTFGSGTRLTVV.

The chain is built from TRBV7-9 and TRBJ2-2; tentative D call: TRBD2 (7 bases). The CDR3 has 18 residues. Trimming pared 1 base from V and 3 bases from J, leaving 18 bases between. Germline assignment: CDR1 SEHNR and CDR2 FQNEAQ (reference sequence). The CDR3 loop reads CASSLGPWRGLDTGELFF. The CDR3 bases are TGTGCCAGCAGCTTAGGTCCCTGGCGGGGGCTGGACACCGGGGAGCTGTTTTTT.

This clonotype was observed a handful of times. CDR3 sequence (DNA): TGTGCCAGCAGTTCCGCTTACACAGGGCTGAGCTCCTACAATGAGCAGTTCTTC. Translation gives CASSSAYTGLSSYNEQFF. V is TRBV27 and J is TRBJ2-1; tentatively, D is TRBD1 (6 bases). Germline values: CDR1 MNHEY, CDR2 SMNVEV (reference sequence). The CDR3 has 18 amino acids. Trimming stripped 4 bases from V and 0 bases from J, with 19 bases between.

The sample holds a few counts of this clonotype. The chain joins TRBV29-1 to TRBJ2-7; D is unresolved. V was clipped by 7 bases and J by 4 bases, with 11 bases between them. This CDR3 is built from 11 residues. Germline assignment: CDR1 SQVTM and CDR2 ANQGSEA. Written as DNA, the CDR3 is TGCAGCGCCCAAATTCCGTACGAGCAGTACTTC. This translates into CSAQIPYEQYF.

This clonotype is a singleton in its sample. The rearrangement uses TRBV24-1 and TRBJ1-1; D is possibly TRBD1 (6 bases). Germline loops: CDR1 KGHDR, CDR2 SFDVKD. V was cut by 7 bases and J by 3 bases, with 11 bases left in between. The CDR3 consists of 13 residues. This chain's CDR3 is CATRQGLHTEAFF. CDR3 sequence (DNA): TGTGCCACCAGGCAGGGGCTCCACACTGAAGCTTTCTTT.

This clonotype appeared a few times. This chain links TRBV7-2 with TRBJ1-2; TRBD1 matches at 7 bases. The germline gives CDR1 SGHTA, CDR2 FQGNSA. The CDR3 loop spans 15 amino acids. After removal of 3 bases from V and 3 bases from J, the junction contained 7 bases not matched to a gene. CDR3 protein: CASSFGGDSDYGYTF. DNA for the CDR3: TGTGCCAGCAGCTTCGGAGGGGACAGTGACTATGGCTACACCTTC. Full variable domain (rest looked up from reference TRBV7-2 and TRBJ1-2): GAGVSQSPSNKVTEKGKDVELRCDPISGHTALYWYRQSLGQGLEFLIYFQGNSAPDKSGLPSDRFSAERTGGSVSTLTIQRTQQEDSAVYLCASSFGGDSDYGYTFGSGTRLTVV.

This chain links TRBV6-6 with TRBJ2-3; D is undetermined. V gave up 2 bases and J gave up 0 bases, with 12 bases separating them. Germline CDR1 reads MNHNY; CDR2 reads SVGAGI (reference sequence). The length of the CDR3 is 16 residues. CDR3 sequence reads: CASSYPRTHSTDTQYF. CDR3 DNA: TGTGCCAGCAGTTACCCCCGTACACATAGCACAGATACGCAGTATTTT.

The rearrangement joins TRBV7-2 to TRBJ2-1, with a weak D call TRBD2 (6 bases). The J call could be wrong; TRBJ2-7 is a better fit for the DNA end. The germline V gene has CDR1 SGHTA and CDR2 FQGNSA. The CDR3 is 13 residues long. The CDR3 here is CASSVTSYNEQYF. CDR3 in DNA: TGTGCCAGCAGCGTAACTAGCTACAATGAGCAGTACTTC.

The rearrangement joins TRBV29-1 to TRBJ2-3; D is uncertain. CDR3 size: 15 residues. Germline CDR1 is SQVTM and CDR2 is ANQGSEA. Trimming left V 2 bases short and J 5 bases short, with 17 bases between. This CDR3 is CSVELMAVLGDTQYF. Written as DNA, the CDR3 is TGCAGCGTTGAATTAATGGCGGTCTTGGGAGATACGCAGTATTTT.

V and J are TRBV2 and TRBJ2-2; D is possibly TRBD1 (6 bases). CDR1 and CDR2 (germline): SNHLY, FYNNEI. V gave up 6 bases and J gave up 1 base, with 6 bases separating them. The CDR3 contains 13 residues. The CDR3 sequence: CASRGQNTGELFF. The CDR3 nucleotides are TGTGCCAGCAGGGGACAGAACACCGGGGAGCTGTTTTTT.